This T cell receptor beta chain was retrieved from a study of shared clonotypes between healthy human individuals. General observations from the study: Among donors, sharing of clonotypes was expected to be affected by sequencing depth.

Germline V gene data show CDR1 as LNHDA and CDR2 as SQIVND (reference sequence). The CDR3 spans 14 residues. V shed 6 bases and J shed 4 bases, with 13 bases lying between them. The naive CD8 fraction comprised CD45RO-negative cells positively selected for CCR7 and excluded terminally differentiated effector memory CD45RA+ cells. Only in-frame clones appear in the TCRdb table, and some are missing; sequencing was by immunoSEQ multiplex PCR. This table has some 2 million clones, roughly 95% appearing once. Note on this clone: Its antigen is undetermined.

V and J are TRBV19 and TRBJ1-5, with a weak D call TRBD1 (6 bases). The source of this sequence is a man aged 18 to 29 in good health. The specimen was naive CD8+ T cells sorted from blood. The CDR3 DNA reads TGTGCCAGTAGCCCACAGGGATTTAATCAGCCCCAGCATTTT. The encoded protein is CASSPQGFNQPQHF.